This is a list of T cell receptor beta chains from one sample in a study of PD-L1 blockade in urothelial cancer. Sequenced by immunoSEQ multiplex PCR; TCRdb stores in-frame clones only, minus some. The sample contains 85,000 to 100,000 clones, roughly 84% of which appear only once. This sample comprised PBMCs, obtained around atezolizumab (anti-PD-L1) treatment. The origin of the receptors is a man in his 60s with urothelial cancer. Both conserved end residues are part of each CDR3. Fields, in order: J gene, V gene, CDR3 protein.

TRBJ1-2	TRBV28	CASSLRQALNYGYTF
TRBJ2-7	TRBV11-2	CASSLDPERGHEQYF
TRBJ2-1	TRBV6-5	CASSLRDRGINEQFF
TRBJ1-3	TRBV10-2	CASSEQPPQGASGNTIYF
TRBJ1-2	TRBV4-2	CASSQDRRGPGYGYTF
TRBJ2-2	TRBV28	CASGRGLRRGTGELFF
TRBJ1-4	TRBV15	CATSGAPTNEKLFF
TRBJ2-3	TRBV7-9	CAVTRGETDTQYF
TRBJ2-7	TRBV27	CASSVRDTYEQYF
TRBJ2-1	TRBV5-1	CASSPEIAGDNEQFF
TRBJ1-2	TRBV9	CASSPLLGREGGYTF
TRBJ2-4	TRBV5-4	CASSLGFKVPENIQYF
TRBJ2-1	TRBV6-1	CASSESLLVDEQFF
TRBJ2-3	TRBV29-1	CSAPGLAEEGGDTQYF
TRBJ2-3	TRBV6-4	CASSVSPGGTDTQYF
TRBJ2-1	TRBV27	CASSLPGNNEQFF
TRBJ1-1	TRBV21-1	CASSKKDPGRGTEAFF
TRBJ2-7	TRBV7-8	CASSLSGVAYEQYF
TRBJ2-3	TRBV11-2	CASSLQGSVADTQYF
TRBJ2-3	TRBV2	CASCAGAGTDTQYF
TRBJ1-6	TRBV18	CASSPGGDSPLHF
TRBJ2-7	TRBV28	CASSFASGRAGRNEQYF
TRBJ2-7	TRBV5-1	CASSLQGPEYEQYF
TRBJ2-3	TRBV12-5	CASGRAGGSTDTQYF
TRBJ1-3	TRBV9	CASSVVPAGVGSGNTIYF
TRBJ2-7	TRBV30	CAWSLGGEQYF
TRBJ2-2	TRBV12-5	CASGVLSFTGELFF
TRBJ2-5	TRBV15	CATSSPLAGFQETQYF
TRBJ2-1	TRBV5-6	CASSSTGGEQFF
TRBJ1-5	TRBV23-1	CASSQRPTAQPQHF
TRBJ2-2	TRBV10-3	CAISGRPTTTAGELFF
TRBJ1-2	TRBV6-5	CASFGGGYTF
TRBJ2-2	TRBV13	CASSLVGVANTGELFF
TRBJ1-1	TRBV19	CASSIETGRSEAFF
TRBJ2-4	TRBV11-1	CASSFEWRNLGGNIQYF
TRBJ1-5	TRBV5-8	CASNPTGSGQPQHF
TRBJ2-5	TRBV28	CASSLRGNRETQYF
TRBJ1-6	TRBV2	CASNQGQGHNSPLHF
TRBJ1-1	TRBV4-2	CASSQDATGRAFF
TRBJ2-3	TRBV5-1	CASSLVRGSSTDTQYF
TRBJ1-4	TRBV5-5	CASSRYGGVNEKLFF
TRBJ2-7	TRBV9	CASSAGTGLGEQYF
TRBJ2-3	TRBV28	CASYMGGPGDTQYF
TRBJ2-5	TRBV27	CASSRDFQETQYF
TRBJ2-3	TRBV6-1	CASITSGRDTQYF
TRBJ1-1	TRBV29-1	CSTEQGQNTEAFF
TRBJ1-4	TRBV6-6	CATLQGSGEKLFF
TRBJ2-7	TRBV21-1	CASRRKEEGLSSYEQYF
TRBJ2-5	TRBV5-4	CASSLAAIGETQYF
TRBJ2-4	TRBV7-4	CASSLVGTGIDGAKNIQYF
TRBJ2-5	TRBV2	CASSGGVKETQYF
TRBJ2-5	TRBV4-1	CASSQAGPQETQYF
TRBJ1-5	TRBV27	CASRFQGYSNQPQHF
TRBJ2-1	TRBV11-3	CASSLGVGTNNEQFF